This TCR beta chain was captured in a study of T-cell reconstitution after alpha-beta-depleted transplantation in children. This clonotype has a count of ten or more. The CDR3 sequence is 14 residues long. The germline CDR1 and CDR2 sequences are SQVTM and ANQGSEA. The ends were cut back, 7 bases at V and 0 bases at J, with 12 bases in the middle. Preparing the TCRbeta library involved the use of unique molecular identifiers. TCRdb reanalysed the PCR reads using MiXCR and keeps one entry per CDR3 protein. The sample carries some 180,000 distinct CDR3 sequences, roughly 6.6% recorded once. Material: PBMCs, obtained before TCRalphabeta/CD19-depleted stem cell transplant. This TCR was sampled from a boy aged 2 to 9 with acute lymphoblastic leukemia, due to receive a stem cell transplant. The chain combines TRBV29-1 with TRBJ2-2; the D gene is possibly TRBD1 (6 bases). The chain's CDR3 is CSGKQGTNTGELFF. The CDR3, as DNA: TGCAGCGGTAAACAGGGTACGAACACCGGGGAGCTGTTTTTT.